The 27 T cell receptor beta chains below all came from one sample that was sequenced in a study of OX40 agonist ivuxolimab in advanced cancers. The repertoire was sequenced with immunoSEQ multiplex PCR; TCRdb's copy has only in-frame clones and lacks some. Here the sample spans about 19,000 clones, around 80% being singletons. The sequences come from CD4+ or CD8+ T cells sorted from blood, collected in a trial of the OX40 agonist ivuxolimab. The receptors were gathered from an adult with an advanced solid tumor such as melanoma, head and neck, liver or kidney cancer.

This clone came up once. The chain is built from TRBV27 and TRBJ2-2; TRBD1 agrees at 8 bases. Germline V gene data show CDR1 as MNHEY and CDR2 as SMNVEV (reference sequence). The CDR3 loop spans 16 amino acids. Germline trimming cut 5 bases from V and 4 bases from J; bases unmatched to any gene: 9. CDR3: CASSPSTGESTGELFF. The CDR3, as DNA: TGTGCCAGCAGTCCTTCGACAGGGGAAAGCACCGGGGAGCTGTTTTTT.

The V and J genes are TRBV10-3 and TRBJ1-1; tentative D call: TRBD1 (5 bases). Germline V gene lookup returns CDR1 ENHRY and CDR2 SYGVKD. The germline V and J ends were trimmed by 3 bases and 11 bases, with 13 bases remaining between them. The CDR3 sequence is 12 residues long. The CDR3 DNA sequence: TGTGCCATCAGTGAAGAAAGGGGAAACGCTTTCTTT. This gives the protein CAISEERGNAFF.

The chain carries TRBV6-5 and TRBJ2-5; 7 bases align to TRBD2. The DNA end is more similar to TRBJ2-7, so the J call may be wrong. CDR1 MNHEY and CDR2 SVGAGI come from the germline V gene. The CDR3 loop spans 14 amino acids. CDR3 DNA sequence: TGTGCCAGCAGTTACGGCGGGGGCTCCTACGAGCAGTACTTC. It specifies CASSYGGGSYEQYF.

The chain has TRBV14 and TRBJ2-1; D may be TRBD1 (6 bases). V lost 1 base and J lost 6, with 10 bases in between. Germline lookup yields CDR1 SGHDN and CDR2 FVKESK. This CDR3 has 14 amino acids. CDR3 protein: CASSQGTGLNEQFF. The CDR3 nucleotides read TGTGCCAGCAGCCAAGGCACAGGGCTCAATGAGCAGTTCTTC.

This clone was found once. The CDR3 loop reads CASSQNGGDRAMGRYF. CDR3 sequence (DNA): TGTGCCAGCAGTCAAAATGGGGGGGACAGAGCGATGGGGCGGTACTTC. The rearrangement links TRBV27 to TRBJ2-7; either TRBD1 or TRBD2 may supply D (7 bases each). Germline values: CDR1 MNHEY, CDR2 SMNVEV (reference sequence). V was clipped by 5 bases and J by 12 bases, with 29 bases between them. The CDR3 has 16 residues.

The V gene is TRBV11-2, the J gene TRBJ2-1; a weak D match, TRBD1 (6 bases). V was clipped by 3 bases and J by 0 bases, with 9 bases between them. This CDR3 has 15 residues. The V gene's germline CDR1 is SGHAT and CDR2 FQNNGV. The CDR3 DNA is TGTGCCAGCAGCTTTACAGGGAGCTCCTACAATGAGCAGTTCTTC. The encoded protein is CASSFTGSSYNEQFF.

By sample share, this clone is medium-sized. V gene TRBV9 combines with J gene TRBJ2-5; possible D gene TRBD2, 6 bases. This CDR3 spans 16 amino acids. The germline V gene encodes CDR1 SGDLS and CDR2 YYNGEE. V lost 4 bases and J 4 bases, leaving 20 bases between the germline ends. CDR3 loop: CASSPQWGSAGETQYF. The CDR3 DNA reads TGTGCCAGCAGCCCGCAGTGGGGATCAGCGGGAGAGACCCAGTACTTC.

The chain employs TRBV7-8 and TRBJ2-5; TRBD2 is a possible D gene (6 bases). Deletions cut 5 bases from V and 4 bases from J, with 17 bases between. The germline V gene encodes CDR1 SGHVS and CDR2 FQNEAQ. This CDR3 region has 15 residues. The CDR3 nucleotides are TGTGCCAGCAGCAGCCCTCGAAGGGGAGGAGAGACCCAGTACTTC. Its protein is CASSSPRRGGETQYF.

The CDR3 loop is CASSLGLAGEYEQYF. The CDR3 DNA is TGTGCCAGCAGCTTGGGGCTAGCGGGAGAATACGAGCAGTACTTC. The genes are TRBV5-6 and TRBJ2-7; 10 bases map to TRBD2. V shed 0 bases and J 4 bases; nucleotides not matched to a gene: 4. The CDR3 is 15 amino acids. CDR1 is SGHDT, CDR2 YYEEEE, per germline.

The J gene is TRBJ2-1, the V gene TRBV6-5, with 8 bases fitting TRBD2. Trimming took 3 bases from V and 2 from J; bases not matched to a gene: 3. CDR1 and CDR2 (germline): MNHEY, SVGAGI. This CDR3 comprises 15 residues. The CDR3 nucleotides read TGTGCCAGCAGTTATTGGGGACTAGCCTACAATGAGCAGTTCTTC. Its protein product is CASSYWGLAYNEQFF.

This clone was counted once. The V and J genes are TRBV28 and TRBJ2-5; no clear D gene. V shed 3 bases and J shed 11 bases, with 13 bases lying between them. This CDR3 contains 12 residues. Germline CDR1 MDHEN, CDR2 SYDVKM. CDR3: CASSFPATKQYF. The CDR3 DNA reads TGTGCCAGCAGTTTCCCCGCGACGAAGCAGTACTTC.

CDR3 amino acids: CASSPEQGGPQPQHF. The CDR3 DNA reads as TGTGCCAGCTCACCGGAACAGGGGGGCCCTCAGCCCCAGCATTTT. The V gene is TRBV18, the J gene TRBJ1-5, with 8 bases matching TRBD1. The CDR3 has 15 amino acids. CDR1 and CDR2 (germline): KGHSH, LQKENI. The J segment lost 6 bases and the V segment lost 3 bases, leaving 7 bases of the junction unmatched.

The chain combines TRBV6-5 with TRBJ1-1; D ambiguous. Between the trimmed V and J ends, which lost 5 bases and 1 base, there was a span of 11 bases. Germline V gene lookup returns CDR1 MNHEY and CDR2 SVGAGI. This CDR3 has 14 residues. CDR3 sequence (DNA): TGTGCCAGCAGTAACAGCGCCGAGAACACTGAAGCTTTCTTT. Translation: CASSNSAENTEAFF.

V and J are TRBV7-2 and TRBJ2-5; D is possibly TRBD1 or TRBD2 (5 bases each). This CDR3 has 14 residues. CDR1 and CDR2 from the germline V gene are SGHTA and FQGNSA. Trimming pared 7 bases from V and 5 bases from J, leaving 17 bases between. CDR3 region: CASTSGSEGETQYF. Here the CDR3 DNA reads TGTGCCAGCACCTCTGGTTCCGAGGGGGAGACCCAGTACTTC. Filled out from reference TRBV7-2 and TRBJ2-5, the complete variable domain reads GAGVSQSPSNKVTEKGKDVELRCDPISGHTALYWYRQSLGQGLEFLIYFQGNSAPDKSGLPSDRFSAERTGGSVSTLTIQRTQQEDSAVYLCASTSGSEGETQYFGPGTRLLVL.

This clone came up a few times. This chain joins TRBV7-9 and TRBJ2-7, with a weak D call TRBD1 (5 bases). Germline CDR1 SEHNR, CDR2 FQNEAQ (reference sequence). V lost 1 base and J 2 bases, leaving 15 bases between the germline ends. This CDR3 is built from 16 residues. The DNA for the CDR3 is TGTGCCAGCAGCTTAGAGTTTGGCAGGGCCCCCTACGAGCAGTACTTC. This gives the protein CASSLEFGRAPYEQYF.

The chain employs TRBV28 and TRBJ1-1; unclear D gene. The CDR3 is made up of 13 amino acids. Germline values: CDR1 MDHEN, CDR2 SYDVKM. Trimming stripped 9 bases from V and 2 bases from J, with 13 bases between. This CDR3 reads CASHEQINTEAFF. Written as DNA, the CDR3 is TGTGCCAGTCACGAACAAATAAACACTGAAGCTTTCTTT.

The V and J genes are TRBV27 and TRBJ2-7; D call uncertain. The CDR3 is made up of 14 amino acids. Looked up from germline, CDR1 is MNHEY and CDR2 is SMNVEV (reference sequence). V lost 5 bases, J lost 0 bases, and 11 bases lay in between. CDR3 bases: TGTGCCAGCAGTCGAGCCAGAATCTCCTACGAGCAGTACTTC. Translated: CASSRARISYEQYF.

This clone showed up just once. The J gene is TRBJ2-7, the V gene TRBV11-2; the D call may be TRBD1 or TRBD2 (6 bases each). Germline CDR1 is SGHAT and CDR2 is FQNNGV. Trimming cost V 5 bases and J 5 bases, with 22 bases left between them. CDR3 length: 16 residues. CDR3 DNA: TGTGCCAGCAGCCCCGAAGGTTCGGGGGCACGACACGAGCAGTACTTC. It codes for CASSPEGSGARHEQYF. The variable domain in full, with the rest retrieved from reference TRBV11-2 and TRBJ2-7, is EAGVAQSPRYKIIEKRQSVAFWCNPISGHATLYWYQQILGQGPKLLIQFQNNGVVDDSQLPKDRFSAERLKGVDSTLKIQPAKLEDSAVYLCASSPEGSGARHEQYFGPGTRLTVT.

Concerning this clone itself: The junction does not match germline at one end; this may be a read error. The CDR3 region has the DNA TGCGCCAGCAGCTCCCACGTAGGTAAGAACGCTGAAGCTTTCTTT. This encodes CASSSHVGKNAEAFF. The chain carries TRBV4-1 and TRBJ1-1; D call uncertain. This CDR3 is 15 amino acids long. The V gene's germline CDR1 is MGHRA and CDR2 YSYEKL.

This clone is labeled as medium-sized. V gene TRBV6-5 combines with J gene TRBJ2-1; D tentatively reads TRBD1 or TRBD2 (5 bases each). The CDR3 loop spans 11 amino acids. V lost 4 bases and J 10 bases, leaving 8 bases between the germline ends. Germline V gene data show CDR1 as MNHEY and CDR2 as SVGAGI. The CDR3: CASSFGDEQFF. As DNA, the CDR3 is TGTGCCAGCAGTTTTGGGGACGAGCAGTTCTTC.

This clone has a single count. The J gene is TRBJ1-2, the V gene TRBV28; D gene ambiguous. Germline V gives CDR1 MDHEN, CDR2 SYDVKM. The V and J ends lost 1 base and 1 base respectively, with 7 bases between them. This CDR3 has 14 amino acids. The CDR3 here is CASSLSGNNYGYTF. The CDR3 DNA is TGTGCCAGCAGTTTATCCGGGAATAACTATGGCTACACCTTC.

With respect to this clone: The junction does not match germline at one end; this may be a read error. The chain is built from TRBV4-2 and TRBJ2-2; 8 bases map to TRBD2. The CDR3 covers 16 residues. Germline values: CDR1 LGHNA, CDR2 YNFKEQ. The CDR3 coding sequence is TGTGCCAGCAGCGAAGAACTAGCGGCGTCCACCGGGGAGCTGTTTTTT. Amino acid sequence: CASSEELAASTGELFF.

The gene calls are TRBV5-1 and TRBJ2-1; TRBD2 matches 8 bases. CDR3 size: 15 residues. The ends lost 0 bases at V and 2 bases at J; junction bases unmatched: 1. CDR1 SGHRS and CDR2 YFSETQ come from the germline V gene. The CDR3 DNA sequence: TGCGCCAGCAGCTTGGTTAGCGGGGCCTACAATGAGCAGTTCTTC. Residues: CASSLVSGAYNEQFF.

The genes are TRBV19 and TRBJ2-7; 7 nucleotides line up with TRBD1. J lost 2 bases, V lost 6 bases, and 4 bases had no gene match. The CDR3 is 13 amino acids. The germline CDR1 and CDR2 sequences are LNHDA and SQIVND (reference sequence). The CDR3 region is CASSQGTAYEQYF. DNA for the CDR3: TGTGCCAGTAGCCAGGGGACAGCCTACGAGCAGTACTTC.

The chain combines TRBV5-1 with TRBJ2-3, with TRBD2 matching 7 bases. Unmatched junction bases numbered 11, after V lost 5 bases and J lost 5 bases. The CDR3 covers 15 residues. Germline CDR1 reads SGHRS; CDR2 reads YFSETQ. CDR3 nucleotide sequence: TGCGCCAGCAGTCCCTGGGGGGGTCGAGGAGATACGCAGTATTTT. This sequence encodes CASSPWGGRGDTQYF.

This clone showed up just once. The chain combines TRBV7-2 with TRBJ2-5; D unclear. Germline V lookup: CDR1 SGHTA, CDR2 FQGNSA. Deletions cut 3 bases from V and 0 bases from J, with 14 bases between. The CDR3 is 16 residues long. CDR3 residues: CASSFGPGSYQETQYF. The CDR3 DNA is TGTGCCAGCAGCTTTGGGCCCGGGTCCTACCAAGAGACCCAGTACTTC.

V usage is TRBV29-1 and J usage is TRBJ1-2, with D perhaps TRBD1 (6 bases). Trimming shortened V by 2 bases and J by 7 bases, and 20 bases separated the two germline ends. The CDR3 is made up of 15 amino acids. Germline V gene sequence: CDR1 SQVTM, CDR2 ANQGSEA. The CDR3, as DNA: TGCAGCGTTGAAAATACCGGGGGCGTAAGTCGTGGCTACACCTTC. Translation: CSVENTGGVSRGYTF.